This is a list of T cell receptor beta chains from one sample in a study of T-cell memory formation after mild COVID-19. TCRdb reprocessed the 5' RACE reads with MiXCR, giving one entry per CDR3 protein. The table has under 300,000 distinct CDR3 sequences, around 10% seen once; the top ten hold approximately 20%. Source material: PBMCs or a T cell subset sorted from them (not recorded which). The receptors were gathered from a man aged 18-30 years who had mild COVID-19 (a few samples of this study predate the infection). Cell type and time point are not known. CDR3s include the opening cysteine and the closing phenylalanine or tryptophan. Each record gives: V gene, CDR3 protein.

v_call: TRBV20-1; cdr3_aa: CSAMGLAGGELFF
v_call: TRBV7-9; cdr3_aa: CASSSTDTDYQPQHF
v_call: TRBV6-4; cdr3_aa: CASSESGGARDEQFF
v_call: TRBV12-3/TRBV12-4; cdr3_aa: CASSLWLAGTNEQFF
v_call: TRBV5-1; cdr3_aa: CASSLGEMGTEAFF
v_call: TRBV5-1; cdr3_aa: CASSLAQGATGELFF
v_call: TRBV4-1; cdr3_aa: CASSQVELITGELFF
v_call: TRBV7-2; cdr3_aa: CASSSDRVVETQYF
v_call: TRBV7-8; cdr3_aa: CASRFLGNTEAFF
v_call: TRBV6-2/TRBV6-3; cdr3_aa: CASRQLTGTNQPQHF
v_call: TRBV27; cdr3_aa: CASKGGSTGELFF
v_call: TRBV11-2; cdr3_aa: CASSLGRLGSTDTQYF
v_call: TRBV5-6; cdr3_aa: CASSLAGLVRWYF
v_call: TRBV20-1; cdr3_aa: CSARERDSNQPQHF
v_call: TRBV7-2; cdr3_aa: CASSLGGGKETQYF
v_call: TRBV7-2; cdr3_aa: CASSLVIGGYNEQFF
v_call: TRBV5-1; cdr3_aa: CASSADSLRDEQFF
v_call: TRBV5-6; cdr3_aa: CASSLTGAGETQYF
v_call: TRBV7-2; cdr3_aa: CASSLGSGDSYEQYF
v_call: TRBV6-2/TRBV6-3; cdr3_aa: CASSSKLAGDSWNEQFF
v_call: TRBV7-2; cdr3_aa: CASSETSLETQYF
v_call: TRBV20-1; cdr3_aa: CSARIGGGATEAFF
v_call: TRBV12-3/TRBV12-4; cdr3_aa: CAKGGARSPLHF